This entry features one T cell receptor beta chain sequence. This sample is drawn from a study of blood T cell repertoires in COVID-19. Looking at the study overall: Nucleic acid was either cDNA or gDNA, and it came from T cells, B-cell-depleted T cells, or PBMCs.

Authors' methods: Counts of nucleated cells, estimated from reference gene primer amplification, were obtained. Generated by immunoSEQ multiplex PCR, the TCRdb table keeps only in-frame clones and is missing some. That table is the source of V, J and clone size, and D and trimming were worked out from the DNA. The sample has 120,000 to 150,000 clones; 86% are singletons. The CDR3 totals 16 residues. Trimming at V came to 2 bases and at J to 4 bases, leaving 6 bases not matched to a gene. Germline lookup yields CDR1 LGHNT and CDR2 FRNRAP. The V call is TRBV12-5, the J call TRBJ1-5, with 9 bases matching TRBD1. Sequences were obtained from peripheral blood. This receptor was identified in a woman aged 60-75 years with acute or convalescent COVID-19. CDR3 sequence (DNA): TGTGCTAGTGGTTTGAGGACAGGGGCCCAAAATCAGCCCCAGCATTTT. Translation gives CASGLRTGAQNQPQHF. Full variable domain (outside the CDR3, taken from reference TRBV12-5 and TRBJ1-5): DARVTQTPRHKVTEMGQEVTMRCQPILGHNTVFWYRQTMMQGLELLAYFRNRAPLDDSGMPKDRFSAEMPDATLATLKIQPSEPRDSAVYFCASGLRTGAQNQPQHFGDGTRLSIL.